This T cell receptor (beta chain) emerged from a study of T cell responses to AZD1222 COVID-19 vaccine. Across the whole study: Pooling covered second doses at about 4 or about 12 weeks. General study findings and limits: A mostly white British donor set with more females was recruited, and clonal diversity was possibly underestimated. With dominance at 160-218 and 743-854, vaccine-associated CD4 TCRs spanned spike. Among AZD1222 vaccinees, only six or seven were seropositive at baseline.

About this clone: Antigen specificity is unknown.

Here immunoSEQ multiplex PCR was the method, and the copy in TCRdb shows in-frame clones only, minus some. The profile covers 150,000 to 200,000 clones, with 70% to 90% appearing a single time and approximately 1.8% taken by the ten largest. The starting material was peripheral blood, obtained on day 0 of AZD1222 vaccination. The clonotype was recovered from an adult in good health.

In DNA form, the CDR3 reads TGTGCCTGGAGTGTACTAGCGGGGGGCCCGATGGAGACCCAGTACTTC. It encodes CAWSVLAGGPMETQYF. This sequence joins TRBV30 and TRBJ2-5, with TRBD2 identical over 12 bases. Germline V gene data show CDR1 as GTSNPN and CDR2 as SVGIG (reference sequence). The CDR3 has 16 residues. J gave up 5 bases and V 0 bases, and 7 bases lay outside the gene matches. Full variable domain (rest looked up from reference TRBV30 and TRBJ2-5): SQTIHQWPATLVQPVGSPLSLECTVEGTSNPNLYWYRQAAGRGLQLLFYSVGIGQISSEVPQNLSASRPQDRQFILSSKKLLLSDSGFYLCAWSVLAGGPMETQYFGPGTRLLVL.